A selection of T cell receptor beta chains follows, all from one sample in a study of CD8 T cells in ankylosing spondylitis. TCRdb recomputed calls from the 5' RACE reads with MiXCR, one row per CDR3 protein. The sample holds some 250,000 distinct CDR3 sequences, around 7.8% seen once. What was sequenced was blood, either unsorted or a sorted T cell fraction (not recorded which). All receptors come from a male donor with ankylosing spondylitis or in good health (not recorded which). The CDR3 runs from the conserved cysteine through the conserved F or W. D genes are given only for firm matches. Clone size is given as how often the clone was seen (once, few, many) or a class if it is expanded.

J,V,length,size,D,CDR3,DNA
TRBJ1-1,TRBV20-1,14,many,.,CSARDDRTGTEAFF,TGCAGTGCTAGAGATGACAGAACGGGGACTGAAGCTTTCTTT
TRBJ1-1,TRBV6-1,13,many,TRBD1,CATPGQPNTEAFF,TGTGCCACACCGGGACAGCCGAACACTGAAGCTTTCTTT
TRBJ1-2,TRBV7-2,14,many,.,CASSSDRFNYGYTF,TGTGCCAGCAGTTCCGACAGGTTCAACTATGGCTACACCTTC
TRBJ1-2,TRBV6-6,13,many,.,CASLAGRVGGYTF,TGTGCCAGCCTCGCCGGCAGGGTAGGAGGCTACACCTTC
TRBJ2-5,TRBV7-6,16,many,.,CASSLQTGQHQETQYF,TGTGCCAGCAGCCTACAGACCGGACAGCACCAAGAGACCCAGTACTTC
TRBJ2-3,TRBV12-3/TRBV12-4,11,many,TRBD2,CASRGGTTQYF,TGTGCCAGCAGGGGGGGGACTACGCAGTATTTT
TRBJ1-5,TRBV9,13,many,.,CASSVAEGQPQHF,TGTGCCAGCAGCGTAGCCGAGGGGCAGCCCCAGCATTTT
TRBJ1-2,TRBV28,12,few,.,CASNRDNYGYTF,TGTGCCAGCAACCGGGACAACTATGGCTACACCTTC
TRBJ2-3,TRBV20-1,15,many,TRBD2,CSAIGLADGPDTQYF,TGCAGTGCTATCGGACTAGCGGATGGCCCAGATACGCAGTATTTT
TRBJ2-1,TRBV20-1,14,many,.,CSARRGLDYNEQFF,TGCAGTGCCCGAAGAGGACTCGACTACAATGAGCAGTTCTTC
TRBJ1-4,TRBV5-1,14,few,.,CASSPRGQGEKLFF,TGCGCCAGCAGCCCGCGAGGGCAGGGGGAAAAACTGTTTTTT
TRBJ1-1,TRBV12-3/TRBV12-4,16,many,TRBD1,CASSPSTGGLNTEAFF,TGTGCCAGCAGTCCGTCGACAGGGGGCCTGAACACTGAAGCTTTCTTT
TRBJ1-4,TRBV7-6,13,many,.,CASSLADGGKLFF,TGTGCCAGCAGCTTAGCGGATGGGGGAAAACTGTTTTTT
TRBJ1-1,TRBV10-3,14,many,TRBD1,CAISETGGWTEAFF,TGTGCCATCAGTGAGACAGGGGGCTGGACTGAAGCTTTCTTT
TRBJ1-3,TRBV2,14,many,.,CARNFGGTGNTIYF,TGTGCCAGAAACTTTGGAGGGACTGGAAACACCATATATTTT
TRBJ2-7,TRBV27,15,many,.,CASYSPAGGETEQYF,TGTGCCAGCTACTCCCCGGCAGGCGGAGAAACCGAGCAGTACTTC
TRBJ1-1,TRBV5-1,16,many,.,CASSLVRVTTNTEAFF,TGCGCCAGCAGCTTGGTACGGGTCACGACAAACACTGAAGCTTTCTTT
TRBJ2-7,TRBV20-1,13,many,.,CSASYPHSYEQYF,TGCAGTGCTAGTTATCCACACTCCTACGAGCAGTACTTC
TRBJ1-6,TRBV20-1,14,many,.,CSASPGPSNSPLHF,TGCAGTGCTAGCCCGGGACCCAGCAATTCACCCCTCCACTTT
TRBJ2-1,TRBV4-1,16,many,.,CASSQAPVAAHNEQFF,TGCGCCAGCAGCCAAGCCCCCGTTGCCGCCCACAATGAGCAGTTCTTC
TRBJ2-3,TRBV6-2/TRBV6-3,13,many,.,CASSYMGPGTQYF,TGTGCCAGCAGTTACATGGGGCCGGGTACGCAGTATTTT
TRBJ2-3,TRBV7-8,19,few,TRBD2,CASSWTSGRGGMRTDTQYF,TGTGCCAGCAGCTGGACTAGCGGGAGAGGGGGGATGAGGACAGATACGCAGTATTTT
TRBJ2-2,TRBV20-1,17,many,TRBD2,CSAISPPSGMNTGELFF,TGCAGTGCGATCAGCCCCCCTAGCGGAATGAACACCGGGGAGCTGTTTTTT
TRBJ1-3,TRBV3-1,17,few,.,CASSQERLTAAGNTIYF,TGTGCCAGCAGCCAAGAAAGGTTAACAGCCGCTGGGAACACCATATATTTT
TRBJ2-3,TRBV7-9,16,many,TRBD2,CASSPPGTSGTGTQYF,TGTGCCAGCAGCCCTCCCGGGACTAGCGGCACAGGGACGCAGTATTTT
TRBJ2-3,TRBV20-1,14,many,TRBD2,CSAELAGGTDTQYF,TGCAGTGCCGAACTAGCGGGAGGCACAGATACGCAGTATTTT
TRBJ1-5,TRBV12-3/TRBV12-4,14,many,.,CASSPDGRNQPQHF,TGTGCCAGCAGTCCGGACGGACGAAATCAGCCCCAGCATTTT
TRBJ2-7,TRBV5-5,14,few,.,CASSWDAITYEQYF,TGTGCCAGCAGCTGGGATGCAATTACCTACGAGCAGTACTTC
TRBJ2-1,TRBV21-1,16,few,.,CASSKGRRGRYNEQFF,TGTGCCAGCAGCAAAGGGAGGAGGGGCCGGTACAATGAGCAGTTCTTC
TRBJ1-1,TRBV20-1,15,many,.,CSASLYRQRNTEAFF,TGCAGTGCTAGCCTATATAGACAGAGGAACACTGAAGCTTTCTTT
TRBJ1-5,TRBV4-3,13,few,.,CASSLSGRGPQHF,TGCGCCAGCAGCCTATCGGGACGCGGGCCCCAGCATTTT
TRBJ2-2,TRBV7-2,14,many,.,CASSRLVGTGELFF,TGTGCCAGCAGCAGACTAGTTGGAACCGGGGAGCTGTTTTTT
TRBJ2-3,TRBV29-1,16,many,TRBD2,CSVGGLASGSTDTQYF,TGCAGCGTTGGAGGTTTGGCTAGCGGGAGTACAGATACGCAGTATTTT
TRBJ2-3,TRBV7-9,15,many,.,CASSVGTSRGDTQYF,TGTGCCAGCAGCGTAGGGACTTCCCGTGGAGATACGCAGTATTTT
TRBJ2-3,TRBV7-2,17,many,TRBD2,CASSLAGTSGSTDTQYF,TGTGCCAGCAGCTTAGCCGGGACTAGCGGAAGCACAGATACGCAGTATTTT
TRBJ2-1,TRBV20-1,15,many,.,CSARGRASSYNEQFF,TGCAGTGCTAGGGGTAGAGCGAGCTCCTACAATGAGCAGTTCTTC
TRBJ1-1,TRBV6-2/TRBV6-3,17,few,TRBD1,CASMDRARLILNTEAFF,TGTGCCAGCATGGACAGGGCCAGATTAATCCTGAACACTGAAGCTTTCTTT
TRBJ1-5,TRBV10-3,14,many,.,CAISESGAYQPQHF,TGTGCCATCAGTGAGTCGGGAGCCTATCAGCCCCAGCATTTT
TRBJ1-1,TRBV11-2,18,many,.,CASSLGLEGGWTNTEAFF,TGTGCCAGCAGCTTAGGTCTCGAGGGGGGGTGGACGAACACTGAAGCTTTCTTT
TRBJ2-7,TRBV28,15,many,.,CASSLSSRGSYEQYF,TGTGCCAGCAGTTTATCGTCCAGGGGATCCTACGAGCAGTACTTC
TRBJ1-5,TRBV20-1,13,many,.,CSARDDSDQPQHF,TGCAGTGCTAGAGACGACAGCGATCAGCCCCAGCATTTT
TRBJ2-3,TRBV7-6,19,many,.,CASSLRPSVSGESTDTQYF,TGTGCCAGCAGCTTACGACCGTCCGTTTCGGGAGAAAGCACAGATACGCAGTATTTT
TRBJ1-2,TRBV12-3/TRBV12-4,13,many,TRBD1,CASSLDRARGYTF,TGTGCCAGCAGTTTGGACAGGGCTCGTGGCTACACCTTC